This TCR beta chain was captured in a study of CD8+ T cells in alopecia areata. Study-level background: Patients in the treated group were given tofacitinib by mouth, 5 to 10 mg twice a day.

Following extraction, RNA underwent reverse transcription to cDNA, which served as the sequencing template. Repertoires were generated with immunoSEQ multiplex PCR, while TCRdb's copy carries only in-frame clones and drops some. Counted here are 95,000 to 110,000 clones, 80% to 90% occurring once; the ten biggest clones make up more than 9.5%. Treatment indicated: oral pan-JAK inhibitor, 5-10 mg twice daily. The V gene lost 2 bases and the J gene lost 6 bases, with 4 bases spanning the gap. The CDR3 extends over 12 amino acids. Germline lookup yields CDR1 MNHEY and CDR2 SMNVEV (reference sequence). Study-level findings and limits: Many expanded lesional clones persisted during tofacitinib (in both scalp and blood). Only a single nonresponder existed, so baseline CD8+ expansion links stay unclear.

As to this clone: Antigen specificity is unknown.

This TCR was recovered from a human donor with alopecia areata. This chain uses TRBV27 with TRBJ2-2; no reliable D call. The specimen comprised CD8+ T cells sorted from blood, sampled at approximately week 30, from a patient treated with tofacitinib. CDR3 nucleotide sequence: TGTGCCAGCAGTTTAGATTCCGGGGAGCTGTTTTTT. Translated: CASSLDSGELFF.